The sequence of this T cell receptor (beta chain) was determined in a study of cytomegalovirus exposure and HLA in healthy donors. With 2 bases removed from V and 6 bases from J, the gap between germline ends came to 16 bases. The CDR3 length is 15 residues. CDR1 is MNHEY, CDR2 SVGAGI, per germline. TCRdb's table, derived via immunoSEQ multiplex PCR, lists solely in-frame clones and lacks some. The repertoire holds tens of thousands of clones, with approximately 96% as singletons. As to this clone: What it recognizes is unknown.

These donors were members of the 120-subject validation cohort, a group separate from the roughly 670-subject first cohort. Findings of the study overall: The TCR clusters that emerged in the first cohort tended, a later analysis found, to co-occur in the approximately 110 validation repertoires. The study recorded 164 TCR beta chains that were cytomegalovirus-associated. As was reported, the classifier diagnosed cytomegalovirus status with high specificity and sensitivity.

This clonotype was sampled from a man aged 18 to 35 in good health and CMV-seronegative. The sequencing sample was made of PBMCs. The chain uses TRBV6-5 and TRBJ1-2, with no clear D. The CDR3 sequence is CASSYDGQAGDGYTF. The CDR3 nucleotides are TGTGCCAGCAGTTACGACGGCCAGGCGGGCGATGGCTACACCTTC.